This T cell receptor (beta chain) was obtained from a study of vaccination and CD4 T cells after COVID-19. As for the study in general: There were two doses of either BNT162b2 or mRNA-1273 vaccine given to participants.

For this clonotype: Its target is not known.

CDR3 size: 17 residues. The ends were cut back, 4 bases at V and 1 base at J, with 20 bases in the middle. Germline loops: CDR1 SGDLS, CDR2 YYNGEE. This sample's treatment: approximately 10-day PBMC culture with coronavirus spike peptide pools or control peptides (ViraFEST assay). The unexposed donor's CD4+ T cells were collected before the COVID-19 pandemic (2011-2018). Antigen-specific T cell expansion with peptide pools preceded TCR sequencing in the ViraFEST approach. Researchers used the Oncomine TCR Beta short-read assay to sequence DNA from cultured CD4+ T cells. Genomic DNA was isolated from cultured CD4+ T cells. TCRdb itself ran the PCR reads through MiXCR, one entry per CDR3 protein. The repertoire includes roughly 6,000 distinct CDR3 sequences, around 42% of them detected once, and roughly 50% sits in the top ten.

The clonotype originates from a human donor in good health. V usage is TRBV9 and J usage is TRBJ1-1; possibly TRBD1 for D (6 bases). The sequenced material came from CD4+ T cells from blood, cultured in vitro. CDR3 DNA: TGTGCCAGCAGCCACGTAGGGGGATCTGGAAAGAACACTGAAGCTTTCTTT. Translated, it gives CASSHVGGSGKNTEAFF. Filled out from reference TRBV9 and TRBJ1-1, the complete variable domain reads DSGVTQTPKHLITATGQRVTLRCSPRSGDLSVYWYQQSLDQGLQFLIQYYNGEERAKGNILERFSAQQFPDLHSELNLSSLELGDSALYFCASSHVGGSGKNTEAFFGQGTRLTVV.